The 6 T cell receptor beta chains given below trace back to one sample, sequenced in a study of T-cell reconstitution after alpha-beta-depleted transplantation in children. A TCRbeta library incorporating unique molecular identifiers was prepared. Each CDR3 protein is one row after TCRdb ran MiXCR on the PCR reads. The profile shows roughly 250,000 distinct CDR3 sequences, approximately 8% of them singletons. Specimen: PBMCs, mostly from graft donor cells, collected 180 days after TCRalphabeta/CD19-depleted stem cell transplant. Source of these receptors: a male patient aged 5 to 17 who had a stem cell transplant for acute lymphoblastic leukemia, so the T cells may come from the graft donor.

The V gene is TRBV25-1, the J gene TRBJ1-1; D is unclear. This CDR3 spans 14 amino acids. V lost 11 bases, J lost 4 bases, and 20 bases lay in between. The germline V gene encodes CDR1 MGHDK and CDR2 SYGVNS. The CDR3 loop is CARPGQARVTEAFF. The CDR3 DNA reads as TGTGCCCGTCCCGGGCAGGCGAGGGTCACTGAAGCTTTCTTT.

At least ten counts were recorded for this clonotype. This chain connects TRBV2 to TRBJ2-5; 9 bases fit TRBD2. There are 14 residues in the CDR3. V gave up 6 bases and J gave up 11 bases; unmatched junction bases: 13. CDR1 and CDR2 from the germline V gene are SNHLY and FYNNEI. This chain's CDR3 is CASSPWREGQGQYF. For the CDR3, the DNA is TGTGCCAGCAGCCCCTGGCGGGAGGGCCAGGGTCAGTACTTC.

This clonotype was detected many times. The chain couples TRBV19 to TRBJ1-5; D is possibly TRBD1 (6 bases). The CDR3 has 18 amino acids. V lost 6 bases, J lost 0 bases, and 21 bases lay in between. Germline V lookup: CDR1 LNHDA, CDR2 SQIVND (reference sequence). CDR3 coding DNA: TGTGCCAGTAGACAAGATCGGTTTAGGGGGTATAGCAATCAGCCCCAGCATTTT. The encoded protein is CASRQDRFRGYSNQPQHF.

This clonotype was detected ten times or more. DNA for the CDR3: TGTGCCAGCTCACCACCAGCGGGAGGTTACAATGAGCAGTTCTTC. Translation: CASSPPAGGYNEQFF. The chain has TRBV18 and TRBJ2-1, with 9 nucleotides matching TRBD2. Per the germline V gene, CDR1 is KGHSH and CDR2 is LQKENI. The CDR3 loop spans 15 amino acids. Trimming cost V 0 bases and J 4 bases; bases outside gene matches: 1.

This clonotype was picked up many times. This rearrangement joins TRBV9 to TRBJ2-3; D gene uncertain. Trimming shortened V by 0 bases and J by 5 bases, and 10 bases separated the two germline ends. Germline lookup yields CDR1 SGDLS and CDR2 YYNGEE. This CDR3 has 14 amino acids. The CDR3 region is CASSVEQIRDTQYF. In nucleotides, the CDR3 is TGTGCCAGCAGCGTAGAACAGATCCGAGATACGCAGTATTTT.

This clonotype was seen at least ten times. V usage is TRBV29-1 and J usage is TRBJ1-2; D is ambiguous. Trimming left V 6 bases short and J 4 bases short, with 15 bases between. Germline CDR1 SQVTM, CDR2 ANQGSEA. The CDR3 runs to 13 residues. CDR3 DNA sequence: TGCAGCGTCCCCCTTATGAAACGCTATGGCTACACCTTC. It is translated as CSVPLMKRYGYTF.